The 4 T cell receptor beta chains below come from one sample, sequenced in a study of cytomegalovirus exposure and HLA in healthy donors (dated by TCRdb to 2016 to 2017). The library was obtained by the immunoSEQ multiplex PCR assay. A mixture of 60 forward primers for TCR Vbeta segments and 13 reverse primers for TCR Jbeta segments was used in the multiplex PCR. TCRdb's version of the immuneACCESS table is confined to in-frame rearrangements and falls short of the full clone set. An unresolved V gene accounts for under half of the shortfall where checked; the remainder is of unknown origin. This sample comprises under 200,000 clones, 75% to 85% of them detected only once. The top ten constitute about 7.4% of the sample. The sequenced material came from PBMCs. The receptor source for this set is a male donor in good health and CMV-seropositive.

The chain uses TRBV5-1 and TRBJ1-1, with TRBD1 matching over 9 bases. The germline CDR1 and CDR2 sequences are SGHRS and YFSETQ. The length of the CDR3 is 14 residues. Germline trimming cut 4 bases from V and 7 bases from J; bases unmatched to any gene: 8. CDR3 bases: TGCGCCAGCAGCCGTCCCGGGACAGGGATTGAAGCTTTCTTT. It encodes CASSRPGTGIEAFF. The full variable domain, rest sourced from reference TRBV5-1 and TRBJ1-1, is KAGVTQTPRYLIKTRGQQVTLSCSPISGHRSVSWYQQTPGQGLQFLFEYFSETQRNKGNFPGRFSGRQFSNSRSEMNVSTLELGDSALYLCASSRPGTGIEAFFGQGTRLTVV.

The rearrangement links TRBV5-4 to TRBJ2-2; 13 nucleotides match TRBD2. This CDR3 has 17 amino acids. Germline CDR1 and CDR2: SGHNT and YYREEE (reference sequence). V gave up 5 bases and J gave up 2 bases; unmatched junction bases: 6. CDR3 loop: CASSMGTSGANTGELFF. CDR3 coding DNA: TGTGCCAGCAGTATGGGGACTAGCGGGGCCAACACCGGGGAGCTGTTTTTT. The full variable domain, its missing parts supplied by reference TRBV5-4 and TRBJ2-2, is ETGVTQSPTHLIKTRGQQVTLRCSSQSGHNTVSWYQQALGQGPQFIFQYYREEENGRGNFPPRFSGLQFPNYSSELNVNALELDDSALYLCASSMGTSGANTGELFFGEGSRLTVL.

The genes are TRBV6-5 and TRBJ2-4; 8 bases agree with TRBD1. J gave up 9 bases and V 7 bases, and 5 bases lay outside the gene matches. CDR3 length: 12 residues. The germline gives CDR1 MNHEY, CDR2 SVGAGI. This chain's CDR3 is CASTSTGGIQYF. CDR3 nucleotide sequence: TGTGCCAGCACCTCAACAGGGGGCATTCAGTACTTC.

The J gene is TRBJ1-2, the V gene TRBV5-1, with TRBD1 matching 7 bases. Trimming cost V 0 bases and J 2 bases; bases outside gene matches: 1. This CDR3 is built from 14 residues. Germline CDR1 is SGHRS and CDR2 is YFSETQ. CDR3 sequence (DNA): TGCGCCAGCAGCTTGGAGACAGGGAACTATGGCTACACCTTC. This codes for CASSLETGNYGYTF.